This is a list of T cell receptor beta chains from one sample in a study of control samples from healthy donors and cancer patients. Profiled with immunoSEQ multiplex PCR; TCRdb holds only in-frame clones, not every one. The repertoire holds about 86,000 clones, about 93% seen once, with roughly 5% in the top ten. The material sequenced was blood. These TCRs come from a woman under 30 in good health. Each CDR3 is given with its conserved first and last residue. A D gene is named only where the DNA matches it firmly. Clone size, where shown, is once, few, many, or a class for clones that have expanded.

>TRBV28|-|TRBJ1-1|once
TGTGCCAGCAAATCAGGGGTCACTGAAGCTTTCTTT
CASKSGVTEAFF
>TRBV9|-|TRBJ1-1|-
TGTGCCAGCAGCGTAGCCGGTCTGGGCACTGAAGCTTTCTTT
CASSVAGLGTEAFF
>TRBV7-3|TRBD1|TRBJ2-2|few
TGTGCCAGCAGCTCTACCGGGACAGACACCGGGGAGCTGTTTTTT
CASSSTGTDTGELFF
>TRBV6-4|-|TRBJ1-2|-
TGTGCCAGCAGTGTGGGGTTGCACGGAACGGATGGCTACACCTTC
CASSVGLHGTDGYTF
>TRBV4-1|TRBD2|TRBJ2-1|-
TGCGCCAGCAGCCCGGGACTAGCGGGGGCTAATGAGCAGTTCTTC
CASSPGLAGANEQFF
>TRBV19|-|TRBJ1-5|-
TGTGCCAGTAGCTGGGTTGGTCAGCCCCAGCATTTT
CASSWVGQPQHF
>TRBV5-4|-|TRBJ1-1|-
TGTGCCAGCAGCTTGGTCGGAGCCCCGAACACTGAAGCTTTCTTT
CASSLVGAPNTEAFF
>TRBV4-3|-|TRBJ2-5|-
TGCGCCAGCAGCCAAGATTACCAAGAGACCCAGTACTTC
CASSQDYQETQYF
>TRBV3-1/TRBV3-2|-|TRBJ2-1|-
TGTGCCAGCAGCCAAGGGTCTACACACTCCTACAATGAGCAGTTCTTC
CASSQGSTHSYNEQFF
>TRBV27|-|TRBJ1-1|-
TGTGCCAGCAGTTTACAGAGGAACACTGAAGCTTTCTTT
CASSLQRNTEAFF
>TRBV20-1|TRBD2|TRBJ2-3|-
TGCAGTGCTAGTGATACTAGCGGGAGGTGGGGCACAGATACGCAGTATTTT
CSASDTSGRWGTDTQYF
>TRBV2|TRBD2|TRBJ2-1|-
TGTGCCAGCAGGGCCTGGACTAGCGGGATTGGGCATGAGCAGTTCTTC
CASRAWTSGIGHEQFF
>TRBV29-1|TRBD1|TRBJ1-1|-
TGCAGCGTTGAAACCGGCAGGGGGTACACTGAAGCTTTCTTT
CSVETGRGYTEAFF
>TRBV7-2|TRBD2|TRBJ2-5|-
TGTGCCAGCAGCTTTTTGACCGGGAGGGCCGGGGAGACCCAGTACTTC
CASSFLTGRAGETQYF
>TRBV9|TRBD2|TRBJ2-1|-
TGTGCCAGCAGCGGAGGACTAGCGGGAACCGAGTTCTTC
CASSGGLAGTEFF
>TRBV27|TRBD2|TRBJ2-3|-
TGTGCCAGCAGTTTATATTTTCCGGGACTAGCGGGAGATACGCAGTATTTT
CASSLYFPGLAGDTQYF
>TRBV28|TRBD1|TRBJ2-7|-
TGTGCCAGCAGTCTTCGACAGGGGCAGTACTTC
CASSLRQGQYF
>TRBV7-9|TRBD1|TRBJ1-2|-
TGTGCCAGCAGGGGGACAGCAATATATGGCTACACCTTC
CASRGTAIYGYTF
>TRBV7-3|-|TRBJ2-1|-
TGTGCCAGCAGCTCCATTAGCGATGAGCAGTTCTTC
CASSSISDEQFF
>TRBV9|-|TRBJ1-1|-
TGTGCCAGCAGCGTAGACTGGGAGACTGAAGCTTTCTTT
CASSVDWETEAFF
>TRBV3-1/TRBV3-2|-|TRBJ2-3|-
TGTGCCAGCAGCCAAGCCCACAGCACAGATACGCAGTATTTT
CASSQAHSTDTQYF
>TRBV27|-|TRBJ1-1|-
TGTGCCAGCAGTCCCCTTGTTATACGGACAGACACTGAAGCTTTCTTT
CASSPLVIRTDTEAFF
>TRBV19|-|TRBJ1-2|-
TGTGCCAGTAGTCCAAGGGCAGGGAATGGCTACACCTTC
CASSPRAGNGYTF
>TRBV5-1|TRBD1|TRBJ2-3|once
TGCGCCAGCAGCTGGGAGTGGACAGGGTTGGATACGCAGTATTTT
CASSWEWTGLDTQYF
>TRBV28|TRBD1|TRBJ1-1|-
TGTGCCAGCAGCTTACAGGGGAAGGGGAACACTGAAGCTTTCTTT
CASSLQGKGNTEAFF
>TRBV4-1|-|TRBJ1-1|-
TGCGCCAGCAGCCCCCGGGAAAGGGATGGAAACACTGAAGCTTTCTTT
CASSPRERDGNTEAFF
>TRBV19|-|TRBJ2-4|-
TGTGCCAGTACCCGATACTCGGGTCAGGGACGGGGCTCCAAAAACATTCAGTACTTC
CASTRYSGQGRGSKNIQYF
>TRBV28|-|TRBJ2-1|-
TGTGCCAGCAGTGCGACAGGAGATGAGCAGTTCTTC
CASSATGDEQFF
>TRBV7-9|-|TRBJ1-5|-
TGTGCCAGCAGCTTGAGTTCAGGGAATCAGCCCCAGCATTTT
CASSLSSGNQPQHF
>TRBV23-1|TRBD1|TRBJ1-5|-
TGCGCCAGCAGTCGAGCAACAGGGGATCGACATCAGCCCCAGCATTTT
CASSRATGDRHQPQHF
>TRBV3-1/TRBV3-2|TRBD1|TRBJ1-2|-
TGTGCCAGCAGTCTAAACGACAGGGGCGGCTACACCTTC
CASSLNDRGGYTF
>TRBV5-1|-|TRBJ1-4|-
TGCGCCAGCACCTTGGACGCGGGAACCCAAAAACTGTTTTTT
CASTLDAGTQKLFF
>TRBV27|-|TRBJ1-3|-
TGTGCCAGCAGGCCAGAACACGGAAACACTCTATATTTT
CASRPEHGNTLYF
>TRBV28|-|TRBJ2-7|-
TGTGCCAGCAGTTCTAGTAGCCTCAACTACGAGCAGTACTTC
CASSSSSLNYEQYF
>TRBV6-5|TRBD1|TRBJ1-5|-
TGTGCCAGCAGCCGCGGACAGGGCGATCAGCCCCAGCATTTT
CASSRGQGDQPQHF
>TRBV29-1|TRBD1|TRBJ2-3|-
TGCAGCGCACGCCCCACAGGGGGCGGATATACGCAGTATTTT
CSARPTGGGYTQYF
>TRBV7-9|-|TRBJ1-2|-
TGTGCCAGCAGCTTAGCTTTGGGCTACACCTTC
CASSLALGYTF
>TRBV7-2|-|TRBJ2-7|-
TGTGCCAGCAGCTTAGGCAGGGCCATTTACTACGAGCAGTACTTC
CASSLGRAIYYEQYF
>TRBV3-1/TRBV3-2|-|TRBJ2-3|-
TGTGCCAGCAGCCAAGACGAGAGGGGCTGGACCCTAAGCACAGATACGCAGTATTTT
CASSQDERGWTLSTDTQYF
>TRBV10-3|-|TRBJ1-5|-
TGTGCCATCCGGGGTTCCAATCAGCCCCAGCATTTT
CAIRGSNQPQHF
>TRBV5-6|TRBD1|TRBJ2-1|-
TGTGCCAGCAGCACGAGATCCGGGACAGTGTACAATGAGCAGTTCTTC
CASSTRSGTVYNEQFF
>TRBV24-1|-|TRBJ2-3|-
TGTGCCACCAGTGCCGGCAGAACACAGCGCACAGATACGCAGTATTTT
CATSAGRTQRTDTQYF
>TRBV25-1|TRBD1|TRBJ1-1|-
TGTGCCAGCAGTGGATTCGACAGGGCAACTGAAGCTTTCTTT
CASSGFDRATEAFF
>TRBV7-9|TRBD1|TRBJ2-7|-
TGTGCCAGCAGCCCAGGGACAGGGGAGCAGTACTTC
CASSPGTGEQYF
>TRBV18|TRBD1|TRBJ2-3|-
TGTGCCAGCTCACCGGACAGGGGAGCTGATACGCAGTATTTT
CASSPDRGADTQYF
>TRBV6-4|-|TRBJ1-6|few
TGTGCCAGCAGTGATCGCGCAGGGCTCTCACCCCTCCACTTT
CASSDRAGLSPLHF